This TCR beta chain appears in the sequencing data of a study of blood T cell repertoires in COVID-19. As for the study in general: COVID-19 samples, acute and convalescent, were from the United States, Italy and Spain. PBMCs, B-cell-depleted T cells, or T cells provided the cDNA or gDNA that made up the material.

Trimming removed 6 bases from V and 4 bases from J; junction bases left unmatched: 11. The CDR3 extends over 14 amino acids. The germline V gene encodes CDR1 SQVTM and CDR2 ANQGSEA. In the study's own analysis: Cell counts per sample came from amplifying reference gene primers. Repertoires were generated with immunoSEQ multiplex PCR, while TCRdb's copy carries only in-frame clones and drops some. D and trimming were read from the DNA, whereas the V and J calls and clone size are those reported in that table. The repertoire consists of some 300,000 clones, with about 82% occurring once and the leading ten covering around 4.5%.

The clonotype comes from a woman aged 50 to 65 with active or convalescent COVID-19. Sequencing used peripheral blood. This chain uses TRBV29-1 with TRBJ1-2, with 7 bases aligning to TRBD1. The CDR3 spells CSVDNYRGTYGYTF. In DNA form, the CDR3 reads TGCAGCGTGGACAACTACAGGGGAACCTATGGCTACACCTTC.